This T cell receptor beta chain comes out of a study of spatial heterogeneity in lung cancer. The sample's time point: blood at routine non-recurrence follow-up after resection. Unsorted whole RNA from tumor, nontumor lung or frozen PBMC underwent sequencing. Every TCR cDNA molecule bore a unique molecular identifier. TCRdb used MiXCR to reprocess the 5' RACE reads, holding one entry per CDR3 protein. The data hold roughly 30,000 distinct CDR3 sequences, with more than 9% observed a single time. The CDR3 consists of 16 residues. Germline trimming cut 0 bases from V and 7 bases from J; bases unmatched to any gene: 3. The V gene's germline CDR1 is LNHNV and CDR2 YYDKDF (reference sequence). This clonotype was counted many times.

This TCR was recovered from a female donor with early-stage non-small cell lung cancer. The chain links TRBV15 to TRBJ2-1; 13 bases fit TRBD2. The source material was PBMCs, sampled at follow-up. The CDR3 protein is CATSRDQLAGGNEQFF. The CDR3 DNA reads TGTGCCACCAGCAGAGACCAACTAGCGGGGGGGAATGAGCAGTTCTTC.